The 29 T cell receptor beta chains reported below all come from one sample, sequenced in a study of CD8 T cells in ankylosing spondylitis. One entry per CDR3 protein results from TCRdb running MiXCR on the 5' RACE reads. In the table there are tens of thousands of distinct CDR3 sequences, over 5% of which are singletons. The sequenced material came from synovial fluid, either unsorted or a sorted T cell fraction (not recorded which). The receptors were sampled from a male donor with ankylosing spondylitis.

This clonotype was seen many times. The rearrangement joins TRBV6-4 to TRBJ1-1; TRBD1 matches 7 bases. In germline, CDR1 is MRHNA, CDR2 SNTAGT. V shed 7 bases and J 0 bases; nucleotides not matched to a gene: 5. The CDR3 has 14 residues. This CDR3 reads CASKGDRLNTEAFF. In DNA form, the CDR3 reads TGTGCCAGCAAAGGGGACAGACTGAACACTGAAGCTTTCTTT.

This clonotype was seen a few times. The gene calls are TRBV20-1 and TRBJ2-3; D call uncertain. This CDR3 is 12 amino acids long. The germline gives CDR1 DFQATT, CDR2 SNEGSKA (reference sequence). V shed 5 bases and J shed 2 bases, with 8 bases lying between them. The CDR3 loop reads CSAQTPTDTQYF. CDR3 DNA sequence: TGCAGTGCTCAGACACCCACAGATACGCAGTATTTT.

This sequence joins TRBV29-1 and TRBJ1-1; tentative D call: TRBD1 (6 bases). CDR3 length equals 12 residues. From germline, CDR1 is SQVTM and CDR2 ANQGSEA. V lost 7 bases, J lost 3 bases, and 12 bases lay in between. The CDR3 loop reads CSGVRGDTEAFF. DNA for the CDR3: TGCAGCGGCGTTAGGGGGGACACTGAAGCTTTCTTT.

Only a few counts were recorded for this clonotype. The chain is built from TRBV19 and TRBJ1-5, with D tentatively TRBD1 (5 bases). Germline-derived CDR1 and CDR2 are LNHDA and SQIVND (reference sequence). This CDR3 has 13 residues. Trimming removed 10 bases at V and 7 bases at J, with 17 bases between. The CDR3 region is CAIGDGGVQPQHF. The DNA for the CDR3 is TGTGCCATCGGAGATGGGGGTGTGCAGCCCCAGCATTTT.

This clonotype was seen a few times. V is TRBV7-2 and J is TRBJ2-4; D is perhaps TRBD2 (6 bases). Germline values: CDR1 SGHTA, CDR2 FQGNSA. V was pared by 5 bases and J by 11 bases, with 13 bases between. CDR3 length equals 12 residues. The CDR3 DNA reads TGTGCCAGCAGCCCCGGGCGGGATGTTCAGTACTTC. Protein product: CASSPGRDVQYF.

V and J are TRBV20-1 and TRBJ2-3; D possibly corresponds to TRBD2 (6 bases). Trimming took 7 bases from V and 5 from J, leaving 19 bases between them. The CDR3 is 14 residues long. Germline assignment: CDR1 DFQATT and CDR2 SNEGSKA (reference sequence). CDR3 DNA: TGCAGTGTCGGGTTGCGGAGGGGTGAAGATACGCAGTATTTT. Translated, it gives CSVGLRRGEDTQYF.

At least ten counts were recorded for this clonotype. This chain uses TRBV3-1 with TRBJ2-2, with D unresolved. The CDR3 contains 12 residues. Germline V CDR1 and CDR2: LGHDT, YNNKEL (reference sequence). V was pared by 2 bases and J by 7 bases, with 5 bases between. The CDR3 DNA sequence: TGTGCCAGCAGCCAACGTAACGGGGAGCTGTTTTTT. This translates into CASSQRNGELFF.

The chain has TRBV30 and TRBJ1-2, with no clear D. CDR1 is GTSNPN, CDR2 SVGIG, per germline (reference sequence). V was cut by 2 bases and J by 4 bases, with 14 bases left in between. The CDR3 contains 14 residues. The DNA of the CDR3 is TGTGCCTGGAGTCCTAATGGTTTCTCCTATGGCTACACCTTC. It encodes CAWSPNGFSYGYTF.

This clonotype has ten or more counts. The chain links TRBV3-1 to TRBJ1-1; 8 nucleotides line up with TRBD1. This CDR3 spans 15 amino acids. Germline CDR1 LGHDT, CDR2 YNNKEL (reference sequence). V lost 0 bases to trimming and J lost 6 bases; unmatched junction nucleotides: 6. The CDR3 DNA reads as TGTGCCAGCAGCCAAGATCCCTACAGGGGGTCTGAAGCTTTCTTT. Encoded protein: CASSQDPYRGSEAFF.

CDR3 sequence reads: CASSPSRRWGSKNIQYF. As DNA, the CDR3 is TGTGCCAGCTCACCCTCCCGGAGGTGGGGCAGCAAAAACATTCAGTACTTC. The V gene is TRBV18, the J gene TRBJ2-4; D may correspond to TRBD1 or TRBD2 (5 bases each). The length of the CDR3 is 17 residues. Trimming took 3 bases from V and 3 from J, leaving 18 bases between them. From germline, CDR1 is KGHSH and CDR2 LQKENI.

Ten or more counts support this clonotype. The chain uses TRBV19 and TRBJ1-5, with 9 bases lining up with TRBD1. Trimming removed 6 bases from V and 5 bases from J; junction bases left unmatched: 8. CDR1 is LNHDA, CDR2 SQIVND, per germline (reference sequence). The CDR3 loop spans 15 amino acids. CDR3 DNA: TGTGCCAGTAGGGTACAGGGGGCAAGGGATCAGCCCCAGCATTTT. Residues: CASRVQGARDQPQHF.

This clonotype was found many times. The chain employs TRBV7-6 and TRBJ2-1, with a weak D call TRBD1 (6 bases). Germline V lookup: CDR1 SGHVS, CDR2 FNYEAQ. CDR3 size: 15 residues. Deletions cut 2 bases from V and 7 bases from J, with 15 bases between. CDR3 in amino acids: CASSLSGQPINEQFF. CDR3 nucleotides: TGTGCCAGCAGCTTATCAGGACAGCCGATTAATGAGCAGTTCTTC.

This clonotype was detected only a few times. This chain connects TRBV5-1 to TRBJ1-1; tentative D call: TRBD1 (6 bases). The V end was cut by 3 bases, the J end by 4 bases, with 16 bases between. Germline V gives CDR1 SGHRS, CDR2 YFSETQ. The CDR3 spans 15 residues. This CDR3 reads CASSWNLGASTEAFF. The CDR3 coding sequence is TGCGCCAGCAGCTGGAATCTGGGGGCAAGCACTGAAGCTTTCTTT.

CDR3 nucleotide sequence: TGTGCCAGCAGCCGACAGGAGATCTACAATGAGCAGTTCTTC. Its translation is CASSRQEIYNEQFF. The rearrangement uses TRBV6-1 and TRBJ2-1, with D maybe TRBD1 (6 bases). Germline CDR1 reads MNHNS; CDR2 reads SASEGT. CDR3 length: 14 amino acids. Trimming took 6 bases from V and 3 from J, leaving 12 bases between them.

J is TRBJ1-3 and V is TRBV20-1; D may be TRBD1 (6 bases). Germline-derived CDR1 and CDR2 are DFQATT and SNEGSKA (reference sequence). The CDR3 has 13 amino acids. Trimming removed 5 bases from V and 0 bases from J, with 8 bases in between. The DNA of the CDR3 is TGCAGTGCTTGGGACAACTCTGGAAACACCATATATTTT. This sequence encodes CSAWDNSGNTIYF.

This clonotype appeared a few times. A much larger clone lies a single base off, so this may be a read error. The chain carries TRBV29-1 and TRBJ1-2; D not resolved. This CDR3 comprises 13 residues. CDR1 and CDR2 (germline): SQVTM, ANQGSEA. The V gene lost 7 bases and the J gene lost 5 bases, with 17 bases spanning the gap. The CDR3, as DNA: TGCAGCGCCACCAGGACTACGGCATATGGCTACACCTTC. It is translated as CSATRTTAYGYTF.

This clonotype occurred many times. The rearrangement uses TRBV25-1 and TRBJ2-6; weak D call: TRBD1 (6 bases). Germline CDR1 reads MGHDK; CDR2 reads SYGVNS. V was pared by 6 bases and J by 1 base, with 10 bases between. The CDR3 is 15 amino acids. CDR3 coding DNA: TGTGCCAGCAGCACCACAGGGTCTGGGGCCAACGTCCTGACTTTC. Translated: CASSTTGSGANVLTF.

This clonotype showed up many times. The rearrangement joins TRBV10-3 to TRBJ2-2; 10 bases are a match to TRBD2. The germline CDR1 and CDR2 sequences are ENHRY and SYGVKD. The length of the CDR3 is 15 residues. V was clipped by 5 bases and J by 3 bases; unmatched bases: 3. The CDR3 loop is CAISLAGVDTGELFF. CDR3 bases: TGTGCCATCAGTCTAGCGGGAGTCGACACCGGGGAGCTGTTTTTT.

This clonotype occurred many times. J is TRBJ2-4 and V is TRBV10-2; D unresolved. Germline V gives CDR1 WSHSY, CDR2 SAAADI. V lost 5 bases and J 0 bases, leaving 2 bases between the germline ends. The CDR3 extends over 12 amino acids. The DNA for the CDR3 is TGCGCCAGCAGTCTAGCCAAAAACATTCAGTACTTC. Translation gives CASSLAKNIQYF.

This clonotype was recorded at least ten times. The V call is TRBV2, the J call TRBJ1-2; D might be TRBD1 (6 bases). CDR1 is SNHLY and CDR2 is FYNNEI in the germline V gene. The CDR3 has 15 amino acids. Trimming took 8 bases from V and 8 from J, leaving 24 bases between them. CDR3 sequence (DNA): TGTGCCAGCGGGGGGACAAGGTCTTCAGTTGGCGGCTACACCTTC. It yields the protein CASGGTRSSVGGYTF.

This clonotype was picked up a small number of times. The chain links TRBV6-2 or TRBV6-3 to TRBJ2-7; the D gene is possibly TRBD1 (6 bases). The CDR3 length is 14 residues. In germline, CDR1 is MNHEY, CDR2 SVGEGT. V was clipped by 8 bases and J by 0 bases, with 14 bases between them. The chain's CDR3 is CASHPYRDSYEQYF. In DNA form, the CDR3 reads TGTGCCAGCCACCCTTACAGGGACTCCTACGAGCAGTACTTC.

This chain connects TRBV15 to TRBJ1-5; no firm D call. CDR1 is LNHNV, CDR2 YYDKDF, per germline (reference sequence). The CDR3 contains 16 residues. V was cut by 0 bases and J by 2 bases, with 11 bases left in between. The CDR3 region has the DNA TGTGCCACCAGCAGAGAAGGCGGGTCGGGCAATCAGCCCCAGCATTTT. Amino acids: CATSREGGSGNQPQHF.

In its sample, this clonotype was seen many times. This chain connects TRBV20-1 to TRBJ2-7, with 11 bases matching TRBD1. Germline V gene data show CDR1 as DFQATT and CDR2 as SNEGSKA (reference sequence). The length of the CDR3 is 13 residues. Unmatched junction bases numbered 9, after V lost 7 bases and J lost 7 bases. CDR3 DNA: TGCAGTGTTGCTGGACAGGGGGCAGGGGAGCAGTACTTC. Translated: CSVAGQGAGEQYF.

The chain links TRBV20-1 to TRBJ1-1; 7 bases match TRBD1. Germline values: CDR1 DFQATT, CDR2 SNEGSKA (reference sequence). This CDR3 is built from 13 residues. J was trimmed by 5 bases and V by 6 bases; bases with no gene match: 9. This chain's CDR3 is CSASRPGGTEAFF. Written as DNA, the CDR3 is TGCAGTGCCTCTCGCCCAGGGGGGACTGAAGCTTTCTTT.

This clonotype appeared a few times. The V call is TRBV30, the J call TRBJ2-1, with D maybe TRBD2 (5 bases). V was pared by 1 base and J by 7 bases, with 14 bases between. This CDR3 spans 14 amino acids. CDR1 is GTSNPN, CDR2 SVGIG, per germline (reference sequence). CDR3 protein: CAWSAGREGNEQFF. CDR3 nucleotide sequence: TGTGCCTGGAGTGCCGGCCGGGAAGGAAATGAGCAGTTCTTC.

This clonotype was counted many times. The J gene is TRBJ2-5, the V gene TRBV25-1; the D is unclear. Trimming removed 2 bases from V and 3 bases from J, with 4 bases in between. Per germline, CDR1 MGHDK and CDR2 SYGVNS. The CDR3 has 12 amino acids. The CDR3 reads CASSEDEETQYF. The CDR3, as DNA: TGTGCCAGCAGTGAAGATGAAGAGACCCAGTACTTC.

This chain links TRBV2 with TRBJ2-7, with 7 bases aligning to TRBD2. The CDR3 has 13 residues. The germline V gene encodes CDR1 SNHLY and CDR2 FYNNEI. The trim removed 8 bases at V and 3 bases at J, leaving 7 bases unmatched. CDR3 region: CASSGTGGYEQYF. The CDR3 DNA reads TGTGCCAGCTCCGGGACGGGAGGCTACGAGCAGTACTTC.

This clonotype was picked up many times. CDR3 residues: CASSFTSGNEQFF. The CDR3 bases are TGTGCCAGCAGCTTCACTAGCGGCAATGAGCAGTTCTTC. This chain joins TRBV5-6 and TRBJ2-1, with 8 bases identical to TRBD2. Germline CDR1 and CDR2: SGHDT and YYEEEE. The CDR3 runs to 13 residues. With 2 bases clipped from V and 6 bases from J, the junction kept 1 base outside the gene matches. Full variable domain (outside the CDR3, taken from reference TRBV5-6 and TRBJ2-1): DAGVTQSPTHLIKTRGQQVTLRCSPKSGHDTVSWYQQALGQGPQFIFQYYEEEERQRGNFPDRFSGHQFPNYSSELNVNALLLGDSALYLCASSFTSGNEQFFGPGTRLTVL.

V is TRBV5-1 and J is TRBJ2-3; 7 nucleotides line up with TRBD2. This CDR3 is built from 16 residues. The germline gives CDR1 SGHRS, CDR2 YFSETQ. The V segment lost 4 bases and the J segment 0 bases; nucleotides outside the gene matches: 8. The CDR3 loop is CASSGYGSGSTDTQYF. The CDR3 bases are TGCGCCAGCAGCGGGTACGGTAGCGGGAGCACAGATACGCAGTATTTT.